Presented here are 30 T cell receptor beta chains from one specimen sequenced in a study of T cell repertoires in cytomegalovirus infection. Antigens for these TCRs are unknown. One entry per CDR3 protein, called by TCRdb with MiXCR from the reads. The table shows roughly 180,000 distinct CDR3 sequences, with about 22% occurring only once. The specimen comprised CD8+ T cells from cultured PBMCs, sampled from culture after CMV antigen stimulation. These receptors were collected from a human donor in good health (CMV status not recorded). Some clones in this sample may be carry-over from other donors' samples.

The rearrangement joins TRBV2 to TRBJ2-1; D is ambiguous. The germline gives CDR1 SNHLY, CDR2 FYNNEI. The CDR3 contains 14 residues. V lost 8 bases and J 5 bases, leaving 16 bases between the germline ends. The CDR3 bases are TGTGCCAGCGATCGCGGCCGGGCGCACAATGAGCAGTTCTTC. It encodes CASDRGRAHNEQFF. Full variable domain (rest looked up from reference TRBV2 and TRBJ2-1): EPEVTQTPSHQVTQMGQEVILRCVPISNHLYFYWYRQILGQKVEFLVSFYNNEISEKSEIFDDQFSVERPDGSNFTLKIRSTKLEDSAMYFCASDRGRAHNEQFFGPGTRLTVL.

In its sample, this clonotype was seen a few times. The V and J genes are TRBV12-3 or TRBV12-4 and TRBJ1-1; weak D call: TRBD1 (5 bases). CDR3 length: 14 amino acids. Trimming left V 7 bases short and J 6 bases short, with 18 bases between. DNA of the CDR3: TGTGCCAGCACCACTTATGGGGGTAACCCTGAAGCTTTCTTT. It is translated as CASTTYGGNPEAFF.

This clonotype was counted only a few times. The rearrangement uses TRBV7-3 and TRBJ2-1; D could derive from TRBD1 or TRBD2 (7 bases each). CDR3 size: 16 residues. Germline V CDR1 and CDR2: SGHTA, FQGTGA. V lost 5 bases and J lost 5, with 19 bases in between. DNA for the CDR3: TGTGCCAGCAGCCAAGGGGGCGGGAGCTTTAACAATGAGCAGTTCTTC. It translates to CASSQGGGSFNNEQFF. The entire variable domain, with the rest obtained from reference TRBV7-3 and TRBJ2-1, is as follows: GAGVSQTPSNKVTEKGKYVELRCDPISGHTALYWYRQSLGQGPEFLIYFQGTGAADDSGLPNDRFFAVRPEGSVSTLKIQRTERGDSAVYLCASSQGGGSFNNEQFFGPGTRLTVL.

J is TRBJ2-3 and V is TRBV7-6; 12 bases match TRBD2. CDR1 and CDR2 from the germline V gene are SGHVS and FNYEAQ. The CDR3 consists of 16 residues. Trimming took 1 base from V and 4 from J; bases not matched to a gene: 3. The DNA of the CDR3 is TGTGCCAGCAGCTTAGAGGCTAGCGGGGGGGCAGATACGCAGTATTTT. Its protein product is CASSLEASGGADTQYF.

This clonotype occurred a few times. The CDR3 region is CASSLASSIELYSYEQYF. The CDR3 bases are TGTGCCAGCAGCTTAGCTTCATCTATAGAGCTTTACTCCTACGAGCAGTACTTC. The chain combines TRBV7-2 with TRBJ2-7; D is unclear. Trimming shortened V by 0 bases and J by 0 bases, and 18 bases separated the two germline ends. There are 18 residues in the CDR3. CDR1 and CDR2 (germline): SGHTA, FQGNSA. The full variable domain, with the rest looked up from reference TRBV7-2 and TRBJ2-7, is GAGVSQSPSNKVTEKGKDVELRCDPISGHTALYWYRQSLGQGLEFLIYFQGNSAPDKSGLPSDRFSAERTGGSVSTLTIQRTQQEDSAVYLCASSLASSIELYSYEQYFGPGTRLTVT.

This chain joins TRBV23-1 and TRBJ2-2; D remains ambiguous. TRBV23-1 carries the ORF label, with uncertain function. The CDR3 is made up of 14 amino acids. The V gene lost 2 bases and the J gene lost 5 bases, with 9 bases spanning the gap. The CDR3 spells CASSQGGRTGELFF. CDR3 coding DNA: TGCGCCAGCAGTCAAGGTGGCAGGACCGGGGAGCTGTTTTTT.

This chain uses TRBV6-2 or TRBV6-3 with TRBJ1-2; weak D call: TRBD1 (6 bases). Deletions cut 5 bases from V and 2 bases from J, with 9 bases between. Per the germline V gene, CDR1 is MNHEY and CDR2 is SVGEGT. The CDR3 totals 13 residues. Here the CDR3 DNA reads TGTGCCAGCAGTAATCAGGGGAACTATGGCTACACCTTC. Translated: CASSNQGNYGYTF.

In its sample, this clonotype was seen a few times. CDR3: CATSDFPSGKHNEQFF. The CDR3 nucleotides read TGTGCCACCAGTGATTTTCCTAGCGGGAAGCACAATGAGCAGTTCTTC. The chain combines TRBV24-1 with TRBJ2-1; 9 positions agree with TRBD2. CDR3 length: 16 amino acids. J was trimmed by 5 bases and V by 1 base; bases with no gene match: 5. In germline, CDR1 is KGHDR, CDR2 SFDVKD.

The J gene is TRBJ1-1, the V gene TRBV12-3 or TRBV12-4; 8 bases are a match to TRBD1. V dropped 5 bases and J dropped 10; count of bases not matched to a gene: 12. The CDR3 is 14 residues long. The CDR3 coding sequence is TGTGCCAGCAGTACCCGACCGGGACAGGCGAGAGCTTTCTTT. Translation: CASSTRPGQARAFF.

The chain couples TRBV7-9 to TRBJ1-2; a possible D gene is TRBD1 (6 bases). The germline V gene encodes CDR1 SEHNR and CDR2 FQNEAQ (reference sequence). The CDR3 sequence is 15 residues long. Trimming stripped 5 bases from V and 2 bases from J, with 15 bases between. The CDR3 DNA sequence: TGTGCCAGCAGCCGAACAGGGCAGGGAAACTATGGCTACACCTTC. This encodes CASSRTGQGNYGYTF.

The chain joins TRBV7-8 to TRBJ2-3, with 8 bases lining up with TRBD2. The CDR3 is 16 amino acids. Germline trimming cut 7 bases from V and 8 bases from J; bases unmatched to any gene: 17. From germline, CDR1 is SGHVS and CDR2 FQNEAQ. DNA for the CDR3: TGTGCCAGCACCCGAGGGGTCGGGGGGGGATCGGGTACGCAGTATTTT. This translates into CASTRGVGGGSGTQYF.

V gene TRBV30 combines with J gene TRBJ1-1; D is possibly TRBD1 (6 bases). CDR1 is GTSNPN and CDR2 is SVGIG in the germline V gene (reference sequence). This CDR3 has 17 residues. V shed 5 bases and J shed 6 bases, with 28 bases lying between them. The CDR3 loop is CAWLPGGLLTSGAEAFF. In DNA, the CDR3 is TGTGCCTGGCTACCGGGGGGACTCCTTACCTCAGGGGCTGAAGCTTTCTTT. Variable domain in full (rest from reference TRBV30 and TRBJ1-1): SQTIHQWPATLVQPVGSPLSLECTVEGTSNPNLYWYRQAAGRGLQLLFYSVGIGQISSEVPQNLSASRPQDRQFILSSKKLLLSDSGFYLCAWLPGGLLTSGAEAFFGQGTRLTVV.

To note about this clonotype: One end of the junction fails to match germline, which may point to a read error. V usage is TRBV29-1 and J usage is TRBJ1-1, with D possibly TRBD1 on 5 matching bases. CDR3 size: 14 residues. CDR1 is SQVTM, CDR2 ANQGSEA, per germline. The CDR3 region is CSVDLPGRGPEVFF. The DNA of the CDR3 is TGCAGCGTTGACCTACCGGGGCGCGGACCTGAAGTTTTCTTT.

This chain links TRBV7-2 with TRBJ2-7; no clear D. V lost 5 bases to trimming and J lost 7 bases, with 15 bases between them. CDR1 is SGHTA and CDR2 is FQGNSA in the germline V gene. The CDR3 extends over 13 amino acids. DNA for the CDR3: TGTGCCAGCAGCGCCGCACTAAGAAAAGAGCAGTACTTC. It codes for CASSAALRKEQYF. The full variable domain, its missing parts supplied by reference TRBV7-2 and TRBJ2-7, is GAGVSQSPSNKVTEKGKDVELRCDPISGHTALYWYRQSLGQGLEFLIYFQGNSAPDKSGLPSDRFSAERTGGSVSTLTIQRTQQEDSAVYLCASSAALRKEQYFGPGTRLTVT.

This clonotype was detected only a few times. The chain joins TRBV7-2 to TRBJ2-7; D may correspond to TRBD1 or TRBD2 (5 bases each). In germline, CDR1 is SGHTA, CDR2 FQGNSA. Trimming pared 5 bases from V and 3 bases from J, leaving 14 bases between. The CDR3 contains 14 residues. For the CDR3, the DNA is TGTGCCAGCAGCATGACCGGGACCAGCTACGAGCAGTACTTC. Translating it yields CASSMTGTSYEQYF.

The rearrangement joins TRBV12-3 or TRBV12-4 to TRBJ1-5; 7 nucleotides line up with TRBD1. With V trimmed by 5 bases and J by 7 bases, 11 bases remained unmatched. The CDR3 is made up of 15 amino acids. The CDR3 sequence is CASSPRQGALQPQHF. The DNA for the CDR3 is TGTGCCAGCAGTCCAAGACAGGGAGCTTTGCAGCCCCAGCATTTT.

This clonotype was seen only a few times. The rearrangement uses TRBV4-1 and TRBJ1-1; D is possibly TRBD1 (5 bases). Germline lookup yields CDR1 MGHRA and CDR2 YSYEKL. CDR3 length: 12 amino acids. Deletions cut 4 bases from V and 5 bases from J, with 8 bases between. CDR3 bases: TGCGCCAGCAGCCCGGGGGAAACTGAAGCTTTCTTT. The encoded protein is CASSPGETEAFF.

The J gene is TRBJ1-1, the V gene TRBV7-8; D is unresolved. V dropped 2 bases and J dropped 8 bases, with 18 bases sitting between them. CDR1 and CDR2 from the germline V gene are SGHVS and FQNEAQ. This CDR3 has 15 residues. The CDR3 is CASSLNFALADEAFF. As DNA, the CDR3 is TGTGCCAGCAGCTTAAACTTCGCGTTGGCGGACGAAGCTTTCTTT.

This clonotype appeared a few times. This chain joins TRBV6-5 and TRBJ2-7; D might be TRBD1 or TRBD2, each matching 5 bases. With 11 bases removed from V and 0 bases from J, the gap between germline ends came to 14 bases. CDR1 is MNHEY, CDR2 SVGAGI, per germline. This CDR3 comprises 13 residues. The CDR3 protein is CAAGTADSYEQYF. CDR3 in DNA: TGTGCCGCCGGGACGGCAGACTCCTACGAGCAGTACTTC.

The CDR3 DNA is TGTGCCAGCAGTTACAAACGGGACACTCAACGGAGGGGCTATGGCTACACCTTC. The encoded protein is CASSYKRDTQRRGYGYTF. The chain recombines TRBV6-2 or TRBV6-3 with TRBJ1-2; tentatively, D is TRBD1 (6 bases). Trimming took 2 bases from V and 4 from J, leaving 23 bases between them. The CDR3 consists of 18 residues. In germline, CDR1 is MNHEY, CDR2 SVGEGT.

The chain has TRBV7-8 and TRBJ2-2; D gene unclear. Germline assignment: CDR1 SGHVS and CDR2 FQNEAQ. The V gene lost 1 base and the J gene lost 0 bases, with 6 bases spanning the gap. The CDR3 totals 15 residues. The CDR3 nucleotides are TGTGCCAGCAGCTTAGACGGACCGAACACCGGGGAGCTGTTTTTT. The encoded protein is CASSLDGPNTGELFF.

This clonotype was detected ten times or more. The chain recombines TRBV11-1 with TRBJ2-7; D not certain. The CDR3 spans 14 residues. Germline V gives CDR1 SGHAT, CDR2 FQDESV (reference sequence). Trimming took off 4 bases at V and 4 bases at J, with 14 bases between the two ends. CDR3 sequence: CASSSWGNKYEQYF. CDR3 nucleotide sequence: TGTGCCAGCAGCTCGTGGGGAAACAAGTACGAGCAGTACTTC.

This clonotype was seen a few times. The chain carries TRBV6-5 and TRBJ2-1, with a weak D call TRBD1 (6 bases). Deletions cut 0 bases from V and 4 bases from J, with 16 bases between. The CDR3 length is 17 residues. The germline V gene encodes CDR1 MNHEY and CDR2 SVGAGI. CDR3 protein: CASSYSTVTGPYNEQFF. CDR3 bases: TGTGCCAGCAGTTACTCGACGGTCACAGGGCCGTACAATGAGCAGTTCTTC.

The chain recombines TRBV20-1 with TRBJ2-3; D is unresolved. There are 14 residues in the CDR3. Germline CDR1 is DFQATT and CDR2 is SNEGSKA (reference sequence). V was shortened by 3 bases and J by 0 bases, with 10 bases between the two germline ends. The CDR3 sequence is CSASRPASTDTQYF. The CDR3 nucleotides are TGCAGTGCTAGCAGGCCAGCGAGCACAGATACGCAGTATTTT.

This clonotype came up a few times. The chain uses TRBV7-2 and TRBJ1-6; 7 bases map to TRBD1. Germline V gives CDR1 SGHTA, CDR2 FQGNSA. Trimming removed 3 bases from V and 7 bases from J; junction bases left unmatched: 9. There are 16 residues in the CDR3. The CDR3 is CASSLGRGLTNSPLHF. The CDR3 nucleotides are TGTGCCAGCAGCTTGGGCAGGGGGTTGACAAATTCACCCCTCCACTTT.

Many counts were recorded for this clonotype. In DNA form, the CDR3 reads TGTGCCAGCAGCCAAGATCCTAGCGGGGGGGCTTACGAGCAGTACTTC. Residues: CASSQDPSGGAYEQYF. The J gene is TRBJ2-7, the V gene TRBV4-2; 12 nucleotides agree with TRBD2. J was trimmed by 4 bases and V by 0 bases; bases with no gene match: 4. From germline, CDR1 is LGHNA and CDR2 YNFKEQ. The CDR3 is 16 residues long.

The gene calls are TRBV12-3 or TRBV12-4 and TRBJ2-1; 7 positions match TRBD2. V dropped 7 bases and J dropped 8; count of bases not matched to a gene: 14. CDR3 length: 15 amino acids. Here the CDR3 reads CASNGAGRGEDEQFF. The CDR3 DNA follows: TGTGCCAGCAACGGGGCGGGGAGGGGTGAGGATGAGCAGTTCTTC.

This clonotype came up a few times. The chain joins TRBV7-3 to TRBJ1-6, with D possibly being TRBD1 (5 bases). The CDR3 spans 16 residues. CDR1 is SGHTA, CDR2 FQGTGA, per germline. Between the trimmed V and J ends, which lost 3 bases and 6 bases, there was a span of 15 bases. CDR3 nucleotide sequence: TGTGCCAGCAGCTTCCGACAGCACACGAGTAATTCACCCCTCCACTTT. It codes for CASSFRQHTSNSPLHF.

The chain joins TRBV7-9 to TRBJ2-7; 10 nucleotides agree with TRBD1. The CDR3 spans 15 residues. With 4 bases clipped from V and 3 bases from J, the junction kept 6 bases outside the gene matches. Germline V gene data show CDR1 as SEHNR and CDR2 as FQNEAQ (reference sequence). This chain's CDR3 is CASSYRTGGIYEQYF. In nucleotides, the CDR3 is TGTGCCAGCAGCTACCGGACAGGGGGAATCTACGAGCAGTACTTC.

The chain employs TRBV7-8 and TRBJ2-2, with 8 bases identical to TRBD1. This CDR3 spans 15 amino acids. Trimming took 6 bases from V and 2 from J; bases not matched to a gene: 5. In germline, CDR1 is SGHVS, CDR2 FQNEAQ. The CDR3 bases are TGTGCCAGCAGGCGACAGGGGTTTAACACCGGGGAGCTGTTTTTT. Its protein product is CASRRQGFNTGELFF.